This is a list of T cell receptor beta chains from one sample in a study of shared clonotypes between healthy human individuals. Data came from immunoSEQ multiplex PCR; TCRdb stores just in-frame clones and leaves some out. The sample lists approximately 980,000 clones, approximately 80% occurring once. Material: memory CD4+ T cells sorted from blood. These receptors originate from a man younger than 35 in good health. Both conserved end residues are trimmed from each CDR3. Fields, in order: J gene, V gene, CDR3 protein.

j_call: TRBJ2-1; v_call: TRBV5-1; cdr3_aa: ASSTRDTSYNEQF
j_call: TRBJ2-3; v_call: TRBV7-2; cdr3_aa: ASSWTISTDTQY
j_call: TRBJ2-7; v_call: TRBV5-1; cdr3_aa: ASSFSGNTYEQY
j_call: TRBJ1-1; v_call: TRBV10-3; cdr3_aa: AIRAGPNTEAF
j_call: TRBJ1-1; v_call: TRBV5-5; cdr3_aa: ASSLTQGGRKNTEAF
j_call: TRBJ2-3; v_call: TRBV7-2; cdr3_aa: ASSLVGYTQY
j_call: TRBJ1-2; v_call: TRBV20-1; cdr3_aa: SARDKKGYT
j_call: TRBJ2-7; v_call: TRBV5-1; cdr3_aa: ASSFRTDGLYYEQY
j_call: TRBJ2-5; v_call: TRBV7-2; cdr3_aa: ASSSGQALGTQY
j_call: TRBJ1-2; v_call: TRBV29-1; cdr3_aa: SVRHRDPYGYT
j_call: TRBJ2-7; v_call: TRBV10-3; cdr3_aa: AISGENYEQY
j_call: TRBJ2-7; v_call: TRBV11-2; cdr3_aa: ASSFRQGSYEQY
j_call: TRBJ2-1; v_call: TRBV7-2; cdr3_aa: ASSLAGTRSYNEQF
j_call: TRBJ1-6; v_call: TRBV13; cdr3_aa: ASSFINSPLH
j_call: TRBJ2-2; v_call: TRBV11-2; cdr3_aa: ASSSGHNTGELF
j_call: TRBJ1-2; v_call: TRBV9; cdr3_aa: ASSFGQGAHYGYT
j_call: TRBJ2-7; v_call: TRBV6-1; cdr3_aa: ASSEAFSGREEY
j_call: TRBJ2-1; v_call: TRBV14; cdr3_aa: ASSPRSRGADNEQF
j_call: TRBJ1-2; v_call: TRBV7-2; cdr3_aa: ASSLAPAYGYT
j_call: TRBJ1-2; v_call: TRBV10-2; cdr3_aa: ASSVRSTGNGYT
j_call: TRBJ1-1; v_call: TRBV7-6; cdr3_aa: ASSSGQGENTEAF
j_call: TRBJ2-3; v_call: TRBV29-1; cdr3_aa: SVENNIGTGTQY
j_call: TRBJ1-1; v_call: TRBV5-6; cdr3_aa: ASSFITGSTEAF
j_call: TRBJ2-5; v_call: TRBV7-9; cdr3_aa: ASKRGEETQY
j_call: TRBJ1-6; v_call: TRBV19; cdr3_aa: ASSGAGQAYSPLH
j_call: TRBJ2-3; v_call: TRBV27; cdr3_aa: ASSLVSLGADTQY
j_call: TRBJ1-2; v_call: TRBV19; cdr3_aa: ASSRTGNPRYT
j_call: TRBJ2-3; v_call: TRBV6-6; cdr3_aa: ASTLNEGDTQY
j_call: TRBJ2-3; v_call: TRBV15; cdr3_aa: ATSRDPGSFTDTQY
j_call: TRBJ1-1; v_call: TRBV5-1; cdr3_aa: ASSLGPVRNTEAF
j_call: TRBJ1-6; v_call: TRBV25-1; cdr3_aa: ASSAQDRGLH
j_call: TRBJ1-3; v_call: TRBV18; cdr3_aa: ASSPPTGGSSGNTIY
j_call: TRBJ2-6; v_call: TRBV19; cdr3_aa: ASSDSPHNVLT
j_call: TRBJ1-3; v_call: TRBV7-3; cdr3_aa: ASSSLTGTGNTIY
j_call: TRBJ1-1; v_call: TRBV10-3; cdr3_aa: AISESGQVVF
j_call: TRBJ1-2; v_call: TRBV27; cdr3_aa: ASSGLGRIYGYT
j_call: TRBJ2-5; v_call: TRBV28; cdr3_aa: ASSFSFSGGAETQY
j_call: TRBJ2-7; v_call: TRBV28; cdr3_aa: ASSLRGNEQY
j_call: TRBJ2-5; v_call: TRBV7-9; cdr3_aa: ASSRILGSETQY
j_call: TRBJ2-1; v_call: TRBV6-6; cdr3_aa: ASTLEASGGVGF
j_call: TRBJ2-5; v_call: TRBV11-2; cdr3_aa: ASSTSGRAGETQY
j_call: TRBJ2-7; v_call: TRBV7-2; cdr3_aa: ASSWRLAGGPGEQY
j_call: TRBJ2-7; v_call: TRBV29-1; cdr3_aa: SVQEPRGLLSYEQY
j_call: TRBJ2-3; v_call: TRBV29-1; cdr3_aa: SVGRDRATDTQY
j_call: TRBJ1-4; v_call: TRBV30; cdr3_aa: AWRIKGQGAQEKLF
j_call: TRBJ1-2; v_call: TRBV7-2; cdr3_aa: ASKGADYGYT
j_call: TRBJ2-1; v_call: TRBV2; cdr3_aa: ASSGGTNEQF
j_call: TRBJ2-1; v_call: TRBV7-2; cdr3_aa: ASSLAWGVYNEQF